This T cell receptor beta chain was identified during a study of blood T cell repertoires in COVID-19. Study overall: Some COVID-19 samples were acute and others convalescent; all came from the United States, Italy and Spain. Sources were T cells, B-cell-depleted T cells, or PBMCs; the material itself was cDNA or gDNA.

This CDR3 spans 20 amino acids. The V gene lost 0 bases and the J gene lost 0 bases, with 21 bases spanning the gap. Original processing notes: Scientists estimated how many nucleated cells there were by amplifying reference gene primers. Sequenced by immunoSEQ multiplex PCR; TCRdb stores in-frame clones only, minus some. V and J calls and clone size are those listed in that table; D and trimming were worked out from the DNA. The table has about 53,000 clones, approximately 84% seen once. This sequence originates from a human donor in a cohort sampled during active COVID-19. Sequencing used peripheral blood. V and J are TRBV23-1 and TRBJ2-1; no definite D call. TRBV23-1 is designated an ORF whose function remains uncertain. CDR3 bases: TGCGCCAGCAGTCAATCTCCCCCCAGAAAAGTGCCCGTCTCCTACAATGAGCAGTTCTTC. Its protein is CASSQSPPRKVPVSYNEQFF.